This entry lists 27 T cell receptor beta chains sequenced from one sample in a study of T cell responses to AZD1222 COVID-19 vaccine. Method: immunoSEQ multiplex PCR; TCRdb's copy keeps in-frame clones and lacks some. The sample consists of 150,000 to 200,000 clones, around 89% of them appearing once. Sequenced here: peripheral blood, sampled 28 days after the second dose of the MenACWY control vaccine. Every receptor here comes from an adult who received the MenACWY meningococcal vaccine as a control.

This chain uses TRBV28 with TRBJ1-2; 7 bases align to TRBD1. CDR1 is MDHEN and CDR2 is SYDVKM in the germline V gene. This CDR3 region has 11 residues. V was clipped by 6 bases and J by 5 bases; unmatched bases: 0. The chain's CDR3 is CASRQGYGYTF. The DNA for the CDR3 is TGTGCCAGCAGACAGGGGTATGGCTACACCTTC.

The V gene is TRBV9, the J gene TRBJ2-7; possibly TRBD1 or TRBD2 for D (5 bases each). This CDR3 is built from 15 residues. Between the trimmed V and J ends, which lost 1 base and 0 bases, there was a span of 11 bases. Germline V gives CDR1 SGDLS, CDR2 YYNGEE. The CDR3 is CASSVLGDVSYEQYF. CDR3 DNA sequence: TGTGCCAGCAGCGTATTAGGGGACGTCTCCTACGAGCAGTACTTC.

The chain has TRBV28 and TRBJ2-7; D might be TRBD1 (5 bases). The CDR3 runs to 13 residues. CDR1 and CDR2 from the germline V gene are MDHEN and SYDVKM. Trimming cost V 6 bases and J 2 bases, with 11 bases left between them. CDR3 loop: CASSDSPTYEQYF. The CDR3 coding sequence is TGTGCCAGCAGCGACAGTCCCACCTACGAGCAGTACTTC. Together with reference TRBV28 and TRBJ2-7, the CDR3 gives the full variable domain: DVKVTQSSRYLVKRTGEKVFLECVQDMDHENMFWYRQDPGLGLRLIYFSYDVKMKEKGDIPEGYSVSREKKERFSLILESASTNQTSMYLCASSDSPTYEQYFGPGTRLTVT.

This chain uses TRBV6-5 with TRBJ1-3, with a tentative D call TRBD1 (5 bases). The CDR3 is 15 residues long. The germline V gene has CDR1 MNHEY and CDR2 SVGAGI. Trimming removed 4 bases from V and 4 bases from J, with 14 bases in between. The CDR3 region is CASSLQEDLGNTIYF. CDR3 bases: TGTGCCAGCAGTTTACAGGAGGACCTGGGAAACACCATATATTTT.

This chain uses TRBV7-2 with TRBJ1-5; D gene ambiguous. The CDR3 sequence is 14 residues long. V lost 4 bases, J lost 0 bases, and 7 bases lay in between. The germline V gene has CDR1 SGHTA and CDR2 FQGNSA. The CDR3: CASSSTYSNQPQHF. CDR3 coding DNA: TGTGCCAGCAGCTCGACTTATAGCAATCAGCCCCAGCATTTT. Full variable domain (remainder filled in from reference TRBV7-2 and TRBJ1-5): GAGVSQSPSNKVTEKGKDVELRCDPISGHTALYWYRQSLGQGLEFLIYFQGNSAPDKSGLPSDRFSAERTGGSVSTLTIQRTQQEDSAVYLCASSSTYSNQPQHFGDGTRLSIL.

J is TRBJ2-2 and V is TRBV18; the D gene could be TRBD1 or TRBD2 (5 bases each). The germline V and J ends were trimmed by 6 bases and 4 bases, with 18 bases remaining between them. The CDR3 totals 16 residues. CDR1 and CDR2 from the germline V gene are KGHSH and LQKENI. CDR3 sequence: CASSRSGTAPTGELFF. DNA of the CDR3: TGTGCCAGCTCGCGTTCCGGGACGGCCCCCACCGGGGAGCTGTTTTTT.

This CDR3 is CATNSKSGTQYF. The CDR3 nucleotides are TGTGCCACCAACAGCAAGTCCGGCACCCAGTACTTC. The rearrangement uses TRBV24-1 and TRBJ2-5; D is uncertain. The CDR3 has 12 residues. The V end lost 8 bases, the J end lost 8 bases, and 14 bases lay between the germline ends. Germline V gene data show CDR1 as KGHDR and CDR2 as SFDVKD.

The chain employs TRBV7-8 and TRBJ1-2, with TRBD1 as a possible D gene (5 bases). Germline V gene sequence: CDR1 SGHVS, CDR2 FQNEAQ. The germline V and J ends were trimmed by 3 bases and 5 bases, with 7 bases remaining between them. The CDR3 has 12 residues. The CDR3 sequence is CASSFSGYGYTF. CDR3 DNA sequence: TGTGCCAGCAGCTTTTCAGGGTATGGCTACACCTTC.

This rearrangement joins TRBV9 to TRBJ2-1, with TRBD2 matching 9 bases. V shed 5 bases, J shed 7 bases, and the junction held 10 bases outside the gene matches. The CDR3 is 15 amino acids. Looked up from germline, CDR1 is SGDLS and CDR2 is YYNGEE. CDR3 sequence: CASRRGGLEANEQFF. The DNA for the CDR3 is TGTGCCAGCAGGCGGGGGGGACTAGAGGCAAATGAGCAGTTCTTC.

This chain links TRBV18 with TRBJ1-2; TRBD1 aligns across 10 bases. The CDR3 is 14 amino acids. CDR1 KGHSH and CDR2 LQKENI come from the germline V gene. Trimming removed 3 bases from V and 8 bases from J; junction bases left unmatched: 6. CDR3 amino acids: CASSPLDRGRGYTF. The DNA for the CDR3 is TGTGCCAGCTCACCCCTCGACAGGGGGCGAGGCTACACCTTC. Together with reference TRBV18 and TRBJ1-2, the CDR3 gives the full variable domain: NAGVMQNPRHLVRRRGQEARLRCSPMKGHSHVYWYRQLPEEGLKFMVYLQKENIIDESGMPKERFSAEFPKEGPSILRIQQVVRGDSAAYFCASSPLDRGRGYTFGSGTRLTVV.

J is TRBJ2-2 and V is TRBV7-2; TRBD1 agrees at 8 bases. From germline, CDR1 is SGHTA and CDR2 FQGNSA. V lost 5 bases, J lost 0 bases, and 5 bases stayed unmatched. This CDR3 contains 16 residues. CDR3 protein: CASSPPGQANTGELFF. Written as DNA, the CDR3 is TGTGCCAGCAGCCCACCGGGACAGGCGAACACCGGGGAGCTGTTTTTT.

This clone came up once. This chain links TRBV7-9 with TRBJ2-6; D gene unclear. The CDR3 spans 14 residues. Trimming pared 4 bases from V and 5 bases from J, leaving 9 bases between. Germline V gene sequence: CDR1 SEHNR, CDR2 FQNEAQ (reference sequence). CDR3 sequence (DNA): TGTGCCAGCAGCTCGCCCAGCAGGGCCAACGTCCTGACTTTC. Translated, it gives CASSSPSRANVLTF.

This clone was found once. V and J are TRBV19 and TRBJ1-1, with 8 positions matching TRBD1. The length of the CDR3 is 18 residues. From germline, CDR1 is LNHDA and CDR2 SQIVND (reference sequence). V lost 4 bases to trimming and J lost 1 base; unmatched junction nucleotides: 14. The CDR3: CASSNGTGASISNTEAFF. Written as DNA, the CDR3 is TGTGCCAGTAGTAATGGGACAGGAGCATCCATATCGAACACTGAAGCTTTCTTT.

The gene calls are TRBV7-2 and TRBJ1-1, with D perhaps TRBD1 (6 bases). CDR3 length: 12 amino acids. CDR1 is SGHTA, CDR2 FQGNSA, per germline. V was shortened by 5 bases and J by 9 bases, with 13 bases between the two germline ends. CDR3 bases: TGTGCCAGCAGCCTGGACAGTTTAAAAGCTTTCTTT. Amino acid sequence: CASSLDSLKAFF. Combining the CDR3 with reference TRBV7-2 and TRBJ1-1 gives the whole variable domain GAGVSQSPSNKVTEKGKDVELRCDPISGHTALYWYRQSLGQGLEFLIYFQGNSAPDKSGLPSDRFSAERTGGSVSTLTIQRTQQEDSAVYLCASSLDSLKAFFGQGTRLTVV.

Concerning this clone: One end of the junction is discordant with germline, which a read error may explain. The chain has TRBV5-1 and TRBJ2-7, with D uncertain. CDR1 is SGHRS, CDR2 YFSETQ, per germline. The CDR3 is 15 residues long. Written as DNA, the CDR3 is TGCGCCGGCAGCTTGCTCAGCCAGGAGCCCTACGAGCAGTACTTC. Amino acids: CAGSLLSQEPYEQYF.

This clone was detected once. The chain is built from TRBV5-6 and TRBJ2-5, with D possibly being TRBD2 (6 bases). Germline assignment: CDR1 SGHDT and CDR2 YYEEEE. V was cut by 3 bases and J by 5 bases, with 23 bases left in between. The CDR3 is 17 amino acids. In DNA form, the CDR3 reads TGTGCCAGCAGCTCCCTCTGGCTGCGGTTCGGAGGGGAGACCCAGTACTTC. Its translation: CASSSLWLRFGGETQYF.

The chain recombines TRBV19 with TRBJ2-5, with D perhaps TRBD1 (6 bases). Germline CDR1 and CDR2: LNHDA and SQIVND (reference sequence). CDR3 size: 13 residues. V shed 6 bases and J shed 2 bases, with 10 bases lying between them. CDR3 loop: CASRDRTQETQYF. Written as DNA, the CDR3 is TGTGCCAGTAGAGACAGGACACAAGAGACCCAGTACTTC.

V gene TRBV28 combines with J gene TRBJ2-1; D not certain. Germline V gives CDR1 MDHEN, CDR2 SYDVKM. The CDR3 extends over 15 amino acids. Trimming cost V 8 bases and J 0 bases, with 14 bases left between them. In nucleotides, the CDR3 is TGTGCCAGCTCCTGGGGTATTGGCTCCTACAATGAGCAGTTCTTC. Amino acid sequence: CASSWGIGSYNEQFF.

This sequence joins TRBV5-8 and TRBJ1-1, with D uncertain. The V gene's germline CDR1 is SGHTS and CDR2 YDEGEE. This CDR3 is 13 amino acids long. Trimming pared 1 base from V and 7 bases from J, leaving 11 bases between. DNA for the CDR3: TGTGCCAGCAGCTTGTGGGCCAGAGGTGAAGCTTTCTTT. Amino acids: CASSLWARGEAFF.

The J gene is TRBJ1-5, the V gene TRBV7-9, with D possibly TRBD1 on 6 matching bases. The germline CDR1 and CDR2 sequences are SEHNR and FQNEAQ (reference sequence). The CDR3 runs 16 residues. The germline V and J ends were trimmed by 5 bases and 1 base, with 15 bases remaining between them. The CDR3: CASSNYLGQSNQPQHF. The CDR3 DNA is TGTGCCAGCAGCAACTATCTTGGACAGAGCAATCAGCCCCAGCATTTT.

This chain uses TRBV6-5 with TRBJ1-1; 8 nucleotides match TRBD1. V gave up 6 bases and J gave up 1 base; unmatched junction bases: 4. Germline V gene data show CDR1 as MNHEY and CDR2 as SVGAGI. The CDR3 has 14 residues. CDR3 amino acids: CASSLGQENTEAFF. The CDR3 nucleotides read TGTGCCAGCAGCTTGGGACAGGAGAACACTGAAGCTTTCTTT.

The V and J genes are TRBV5-4 and TRBJ1-6; weak D call: TRBD1 (6 bases). This CDR3 has 15 amino acids. Trimming took 0 bases from V and 9 from J, leaving 13 bases between them. Germline lookup yields CDR1 SGHNT and CDR2 YYREEE (reference sequence). The CDR3 nucleotides are TGTGCCAGCAGCTTGGATTGGGGGCAGAGTTCACCCCTCCACTTT. It yields the protein CASSLDWGQSSPLHF.

The chain is built from TRBV20-1 and TRBJ2-2, with D tentatively TRBD1 (5 bases). This CDR3 contains 11 residues. Germline assignment: CDR1 DFQATT and CDR2 SNEGSKA (reference sequence). Trimming stripped 5 bases from V and 6 bases from J, with 7 bases between. CDR3 nucleotides: TGCAGTGCTCAGGGCGCCGGGGAGCTGTTTTTT. Its protein product is CSAQGAGELFF.

The CDR3 coding sequence is TGCGCCAGCAGCGTGGAGGGTGGAAAGGAAAAACTGTTTTTT. Protein sequence: CASSVEGGKEKLFF. The V gene is TRBV5-1, the J gene TRBJ1-4; no clear D. The CDR3 extends over 14 amino acids. In germline, CDR1 is SGHRS, CDR2 YFSETQ. Trimming removed 4 bases at V and 8 bases at J, with 15 bases between.

The CDR3 spells CASSLVRGVTYEQYF. The CDR3 region has the DNA TGTGCCAGCAGCTTGGTCAGGGGCGTGACCTACGAGCAGTACTTC. The chain employs TRBV5-6 and TRBJ2-7; possibly TRBD1 for D (6 bases). Germline CDR1 and CDR2: SGHDT and YYEEEE. This CDR3 region has 15 residues. Between the trimmed V and J ends, which lost 0 bases and 2 bases, there was a span of 12 bases.

The chain is built from TRBV7-9 and TRBJ2-2, with D unclear. The germline V gene has CDR1 SEHNR and CDR2 FQNEAQ (reference sequence). The CDR3 sequence is 17 residues long. V was clipped by 2 bases and J by 3 bases, with 16 bases between them. The DNA of the CDR3 is TGTGCCAGCAGCTTATCGCAAGACTCCCTTTACACCGGGGAGCTGTTTTTT. This sequence encodes CASSLSQDSLYTGELFF.

The V gene is TRBV18, the J gene TRBJ2-5; possible D gene TRBD2, 5 bases. The CDR3 has 13 amino acids. Germline CDR1 is KGHSH and CDR2 is LQKENI. V was cut by 2 bases and J by 1 base, with 5 bases left in between. CDR3 nucleotides: TGTGCCAGCTCACCAGAGGGCCAAGAGACCCAGTACTTC. As protein: CASSPEGQETQYF.